This entry lists 24 T cell receptor beta chains sequenced from one sample in a study of T cells in Graves' hyperthyroidism and ophthalmopathy. The source material, RNA transcripts, was used to amplify TCR beta CDR3 regions. Using the HTBI primer set, a first-round RT-PCR was run on the TCR CDR3. From the multiplex PCR reads, TCRdb called clonotypes with MiXCR, one entry per CDR3 protein. This sample has under 400,000 distinct CDR3 sequences, with about 16% found just once. The sample consisted of blood. The receptors come from an older woman with Graves' ophthalmopathy.

This clonotype came up many times. The DNA for the CDR3 is TGTGCCAGCAGCTCTGGGACTAGCGGGAGGGCCGTAGATACGCAGTATTTT. Its protein is CASSSGTSGRAVDTQYF. The chain carries TRBV12-3 or TRBV12-4 and TRBJ2-3, with 16 bases aligning to TRBD2. J was trimmed by 5 bases and V by 6 bases; bases with no gene match: 8. This CDR3 is built from 17 residues.

Ten or more counts support this clonotype. J is TRBJ2-3 and V is TRBV7-9; D might be TRBD2 (5 bases). Per the germline V gene, CDR1 is SEHNR and CDR2 is FQNEAQ (reference sequence). Trimming pared 3 bases from V and 6 bases from J, leaving 13 bases between. This CDR3 region has 14 residues. This CDR3 is CASSLGIASDTQYF. In nucleotides, the CDR3 is TGTGCCAGCAGCTTGGGAATAGCGTCGGATACGCAGTATTTT.

This clonotype turned up a few times. This chain uses TRBV3-1 with TRBJ2-1; 10 bases map to TRBD2. Trimming at V came to 4 bases and at J to 8 bases, leaving 8 bases not matched to a gene. The CDR3 contains 15 residues. Germline V CDR1 and CDR2: LGHDT, YNNKEL (reference sequence). CDR3 DNA sequence: TGTGCCAGCAGCCCCATAGCGGGAGGTTTAGATGAGCAGTTCTTC. This gives the protein CASSPIAGGLDEQFF.

This clonotype was seen a handful of times. This chain joins TRBV29-1 and TRBJ2-7, with D maybe TRBD2 (5 bases). The germline V gene has CDR1 SQVTM and CDR2 ANQGSEA. This CDR3 contains 12 residues. V was clipped by 8 bases and J by 0 bases, with 11 bases between them. The CDR3 bases are TGCAGCCCCGAGGAGGTCTCCTACGAGCAGTACTTC. It is translated as CSPEEVSYEQYF.

The chain has TRBV7-7 and TRBJ2-1; 10 bases are a match to TRBD2. CDR1 and CDR2 from the germline V gene are SSHAT and FNYEAQ (reference sequence). J gave up 6 bases and V 5 bases, and 7 bases lay outside the gene matches. The CDR3 consists of 15 residues. CDR3 sequence: CASSTVAGGLNEQFF. In DNA form, the CDR3 reads TGTGCCAGCAGCACCGTAGCGGGAGGCCTCAATGAGCAGTTCTTC.

This clonotype was observed a few times. The rearrangement links TRBV28 to TRBJ1-5, with D unclear. Germline values: CDR1 MDHEN, CDR2 SYDVKM. Trimming took off 7 bases at V and 0 bases at J, with 7 bases between the two ends. The CDR3 runs to 13 residues. The CDR3 sequence is CASKPGSNQPQHF. The CDR3 DNA reads as TGTGCCAGCAAGCCGGGTAGCAATCAGCCCCAGCATTTT.

The chain joins TRBV5-1 to TRBJ2-1, with D possibly being TRBD2 (9 bases). V gave up 3 bases and J gave up 0 bases, with 28 bases separating them. CDR3 length equals 21 residues. Per germline, CDR1 SGHRS and CDR2 YFSETQ. The DNA of the CDR3 is TGCGCCAGCAGCTCCCGCTCAGGGGGCCCTAGCGGGACCAGCTCCTACAATGAGCAGTTCTTC. This encodes CASSSRSGGPSGTSSYNEQFF.

This clonotype was observed once. One junction end does not reproduce the germline sequence, and a read error may be involved. V usage is TRBV7-7 and J usage is TRBJ2-3, with 9 nucleotides matching TRBD2. This CDR3 comprises 15 residues. In germline, CDR1 is SSHAT, CDR2 FNYEAQ (reference sequence). CDR3 coding DNA: TGTGCTAGCAGCTTAGGTAGCGGGAGTTCAGATACGCAGTATTTT. Translating gives CASSLGSGSSDTQYF.

V is TRBV4-1 and J is TRBJ2-5; TRBD2 agrees at 12 bases. Germline lookup yields CDR1 MGHRA and CDR2 YSYEKL. Unmatched junction bases numbered 0, after V lost 2 bases and J lost 2 bases. The CDR3 is 15 residues long. The CDR3 sequence: CASSQLAGGQETQYF. CDR3 nucleotide sequence: TGCGCCAGCAGCCAACTAGCGGGAGGGCAAGAGACCCAGTACTTC.

This clonotype was seen at least ten times. The chain carries TRBV20-1 and TRBJ2-1; D perhaps matches TRBD2 (5 bases). This CDR3 is built from 16 residues. Germline V gene sequence: CDR1 DFQATT, CDR2 SNEGSKA (reference sequence). V was clipped by 3 bases and J by 6 bases, with 21 bases between them. The CDR3 here is CSARTDYYTSSNEQFF. CDR3 nucleotides: TGCAGTGCTAGGACCGACTATTACACTAGTAGCAATGAGCAGTTCTTC.

This clonotype was detected ten times or more. The chain joins TRBV6-1 to TRBJ2-7; TRBD2 agrees at 11 bases. The CDR3 has 16 amino acids. Trimming removed 6 bases from V and 1 base from J; junction bases left unmatched: 8. In germline, CDR1 is MNHNS, CDR2 SASEGT. The DNA for the CDR3 is TGTGCCAGCAGCGCGTGGATAGCGGGAGGGTCCTACGAGCAGTACTTC. This codes for CASSAWIAGGSYEQYF.

This clonotype was detected ten times or more. The chain couples TRBV6-2 or TRBV6-3 to TRBJ2-7; D remains unclear. V was pared by 5 bases and J by 3 bases, with 5 bases between. CDR3 length equals 11 residues. Germline V gene lookup returns CDR1 MNHEY and CDR2 SVGEGT. In DNA form, the CDR3 reads TGTGCCAGCAGTCCATACTACGAGCAGTACTTC. It encodes CASSPYYEQYF.

This clonotype was seen many times. The rearrangement joins TRBV13 to TRBJ2-2, with D unclear. The CDR3 sequence is 12 residues long. Trimming removed 5 bases from V and 6 bases from J, with 7 bases in between. The germline gives CDR1 PRHDT, CDR2 FYEKMQ (reference sequence). CDR3 sequence (DNA): TGTGCCAGCAGCCCCCAATCCGGGGAGCTGTTTTTT. It codes for CASSPQSGELFF.

This clonotype was observed at least ten times. This sequence joins TRBV6-5 and TRBJ1-6; D remains unclear. In germline, CDR1 is MNHEY, CDR2 SVGAGI. CDR3 length: 15 amino acids. V was shortened by 7 bases and J by 4 bases, with 14 bases between the two germline ends. CDR3 in DNA: TGTGCCAGCAAATCCCGCGGCCAGTATAATTCACCCCTCCACTTT. Protein: CASKSRGQYNSPLHF.

In its sample, this clonotype was seen a few times. The chain carries TRBV5-1 and TRBJ2-7; D could derive from TRBD1 or TRBD2 (5 bases each). The CDR3 sequence is 14 residues long. CDR1 is SGHRS and CDR2 is YFSETQ in the germline V gene. V was clipped by 0 bases and J by 6 bases, with 13 bases between them. The CDR3 here is CASSLELVTGEQYF. The CDR3, as DNA: TGCGCCAGCAGCTTGGAACTAGTAACAGGCGAGCAGTACTTC. The variable domain in full, with the rest retrieved from reference TRBV5-1 and TRBJ2-7, is KAGVTQTPRYLIKTRGQQVTLSCSPISGHRSVSWYQQTPGQGLQFLFEYFSETQRNKGNFPGRFSGRQFSNSRSEMNVSTLELGDSALYLCASSLELVTGEQYFGPGTRLTVT.

This clonotype was seen at least ten times. The chain has TRBV5-1 and TRBJ2-7; D remains ambiguous. From germline, CDR1 is SGHRS and CDR2 YFSETQ. The V end was cut by 1 base, the J end by 2 bases, with 10 bases between. This CDR3 contains 14 residues. CDR3 DNA: TGCGCCAGCAGCTTGATAGAGCTTACCTACGAGCAGTACTTC. Encoded protein: CASSLIELTYEQYF.

This clonotype was observed at least ten times. The chain employs TRBV7-2 and TRBJ2-3; D is perhaps TRBD1 (6 bases). Looked up from germline, CDR1 is SGHTA and CDR2 is FQGNSA. The V and J ends lost 3 bases and 5 bases respectively, with 12 bases between them. The CDR3 runs to 14 residues. The CDR3 loop is CASSFTGMVDTQYF. The DNA for the CDR3 is TGTGCCAGCAGCTTTACAGGGATGGTAGATACGCAGTATTTT.

This clonotype turned up a few times. The chain couples TRBV18 to TRBJ1-6; a possible D gene is TRBD1 (5 bases). The CDR3 is 16 residues long. The germline V gene encodes CDR1 KGHSH and CDR2 LQKENI. Trimming pared 2 bases from V and 9 bases from J, leaving 17 bases between. In nucleotides, the CDR3 is TGTGCCAGCTCACCAGACAGCGCTCTCATCCCTTCACCCCTCCACTTT. Translation: CASSPDSALIPSPLHF.

This clonotype was picked up many times. This chain's CDR3 is CASSLYGRFYEQYF. As DNA, the CDR3 is TGCGCCAGCAGCTTATACGGACGCTTCTACGAGCAGTACTTC. This chain joins TRBV5-1 and TRBJ2-7; D is unresolved. CDR1 is SGHRS, CDR2 YFSETQ, per germline. This CDR3 has 14 residues. V was trimmed by 2 bases and J by 3 bases, leaving 12 bases between them.

A few counts support this clonotype. The chain joins TRBV19 to TRBJ2-1, with TRBD2 identical over 8 bases. The CDR3 is 14 amino acids. V was clipped by 9 bases and J by 4 bases; unmatched bases: 8. Per the germline V gene, CDR1 is LNHDA and CDR2 is SQIVND (reference sequence). The CDR3 coding sequence is TGTGCCAGCTCAGAAACTAGCGGATACAATGAGCAGTTCTTC. Residues: CASSETSGYNEQFF.

This clonotype has a count of ten or more. This chain uses TRBV7-3 with TRBJ2-1; D is unresolved. V lost 1 base and J 10 bases, leaving 11 bases between the germline ends. CDR3 length equals 13 residues. The V gene's germline CDR1 is SGHTA and CDR2 FQGTGA. The CDR3 bases are TGTGCCAGCAGCTTAAGTCAAAACAGAGAGCAGTTCTTC. As protein: CASSLSQNREQFF.

This clonotype showed up just a few times. V gene TRBV14 combines with J gene TRBJ2-5, with D maybe TRBD1 (6 bases). The CDR3 is made up of 13 amino acids. Germline V gene lookup returns CDR1 SGHDN and CDR2 FVKESK. With 3 bases removed from V and 3 bases from J, the gap between germline ends came to 8 bases. This CDR3 is CASSHRGEETQYF. In nucleotides, the CDR3 is TGTGCCAGCAGCCACAGGGGTGAAGAGACCCAGTACTTC.

Here the CDR3 DNA reads TGTGCCAGCAGCTTAGTGGGACAGGTGAACGAGCAGTACTTC. Protein product: CASSLVGQVNEQYF. This rearrangement joins TRBV7-2 to TRBJ2-7; 8 bases are a match to TRBD1. Germline-derived CDR1 and CDR2 are SGHTA and FQGNSA. This CDR3 spans 14 amino acids. V was pared by 1 base and J by 5 bases, with 4 bases of the junction left unmatched.

This clonotype has more than one count but fewer than ten. J is TRBJ2-5 and V is TRBV5-1; perhaps TRBD1 as D (5 bases). With 0 bases removed from V and 5 bases from J, the gap between germline ends came to 14 bases. CDR1 is SGHRS and CDR2 is YFSETQ in the germline V gene. The CDR3 loop spans 15 amino acids. CDR3 residues: CASSLAPGMDETQYF. For the CDR3, the DNA is TGCGCCAGCAGCTTGGCCCCAGGGATGGATGAGACCCAGTACTTC.